A single sample is the source of the 14 T cell receptor beta chains below, sequenced in a study of identical twins. TCRdb fed the 5' RACE reads into MiXCR, producing one record per CDR3 protein. The sample lists around 680,000 distinct CDR3 sequences, 8.6% occurring once. This sample also belongs to another study, concerning yellow fever vaccine responses in identical twins.

The sequenced sample consisted of PBMCs. The receptors shown here come from a woman younger than 35 in good health.

This sequence joins TRBV20-1 and TRBJ2-1, with 7 bases fitting TRBD2. CDR3 length: 14 residues. V shed 7 bases and J 5 bases; nucleotides not matched to a gene: 11. Germline lookup yields CDR1 DFQATT and CDR2 SNEGSKA (reference sequence). The CDR3 here is CSVEGGVGHNEQFF. In nucleotides, the CDR3 is TGCAGTGTCGAGGGAGGGGTGGGACACAATGAGCAGTTCTTC.

This clonotype appeared a few times. The chain carries TRBV2 and TRBJ1-1; D is uncertain. The length of the CDR3 is 13 residues. CDR1 is SNHLY, CDR2 FYNNEI, per germline. Trimming removed 6 bases from V and 3 bases from J, with 11 bases in between. The CDR3 region has the DNA TGTGCCAGCAGAAGGGTGGAAGACACTGAAGCTTTCTTT. Encoded protein: CASRRVEDTEAFF.

V gene TRBV12-3 or TRBV12-4 combines with J gene TRBJ2-7, with TRBD2 as a possible D gene (6 bases). Trimming removed 6 bases at V and 0 bases at J, with 15 bases between. The CDR3 sequence is 15 residues long. This chain's CDR3 is CASRLGGSISYEQYF. CDR3 in DNA: TGTGCCAGCAGACTTGGGGGGTCCATCTCCTACGAGCAGTACTTC.

The sample holds a few counts of this clonotype. The V and J genes are TRBV7-9 and TRBJ2-3; D gene ambiguous. The CDR3 runs 15 residues. Germline CDR1 and CDR2: SEHNR and FQNEAQ (reference sequence). Trimming pared 3 bases from V and 5 bases from J, leaving 15 bases between. Written as DNA, the CDR3 is TGTGCCAGCAGCTTCATGGGAAGAAAAAAAGATACGCAGTATTTT. As protein: CASSFMGRKKDTQYF.

This clonotype has a single count. The rearrangement joins TRBV2 to TRBJ2-1, with 7 bases that match TRBD2. Germline lookup yields CDR1 SNHLY and CDR2 FYNNEI. Trimming removed 4 bases from V and 10 bases from J; junction bases left unmatched: 4. The CDR3 length is 12 residues. DNA of the CDR3: TGTGCCAGCAGTGGACTAGCTTCGGAGCAGTTCTTC. Protein: CASSGLASEQFF. Combining the CDR3 with reference TRBV2 and TRBJ2-1 gives the whole variable domain EPEVTQTPSHQVTQMGQEVILRCVPISNHLYFYWYRQILGQKVEFLVSFYNNEISEKSEIFDDQFSVERPDGSNFTLKIRSTKLEDSAMYFCASSGLASEQFFGPGTRLTVL.

This clonotype was seen many times. The chain combines TRBV3-1 with TRBJ2-1; tentative D call: TRBD1 (6 bases). Germline lookup yields CDR1 LGHDT and CDR2 YNNKEL (reference sequence). Between the trimmed V and J ends, which lost 5 bases and 5 bases, there was a span of 16 bases. The CDR3 loop spans 15 amino acids. The CDR3 DNA reads TGTGCCAGCAGCGACTTTTTGGGGGCCCACAATGAGCAGTTCTTC. It codes for CASSDFLGAHNEQFF.

This clonotype was seen more than once but under ten times. The chain carries TRBV7-2 and TRBJ2-1; the D gene is possibly TRBD1 (6 bases). Germline assignment: CDR1 SGHTA and CDR2 FQGNSA. This CDR3 has 14 residues. With 5 bases removed from V and 6 bases from J, the gap between germline ends came to 14 bases. CDR3 loop: CASSPGRGSNEQFF. In nucleotides, the CDR3 is TGTGCCAGCAGCCCAGGCAGGGGTAGCAATGAGCAGTTCTTC.

This clonotype was seen more than once but under ten times. This chain connects TRBV29-1 to TRBJ2-1; TRBD2 matches 9 bases. Germline lookup yields CDR1 SQVTM and CDR2 ANQGSEA. V shed 3 bases and J 12 bases; nucleotides not matched to a gene: 15. The CDR3 spans 15 residues. CDR3 coding DNA: TGCAGCGTTGATCTCGCTAGCGGGATTGCGGTTGTGCAGTTCTTC. Translating gives CSVDLASGIAVVQFF.

This clonotype was recorded at least ten times. This sequence joins TRBV10-3 and TRBJ2-1; D ambiguous. Trimming took off 6 bases at V and 8 bases at J, with 8 bases between the two ends. CDR1 ENHRY and CDR2 SYGVKD come from the germline V gene. This CDR3 spans 11 amino acids. The CDR3 loop reads CAISLMDEQFF. Here the CDR3 DNA reads TGTGCCATCAGCTTGATGGATGAGCAGTTCTTC.

This clonotype was seen only a few times. CDR3 region: CASSIPTRTGIAYNEQFF. In DNA, the CDR3 is TGTGCCAGTAGTATTCCGACGAGGACAGGCATAGCCTACAATGAGCAGTTCTTC. The chain recombines TRBV19 with TRBJ2-1; TRBD1 matches 7 bases. The CDR3 is 18 residues long. From germline, CDR1 is LNHDA and CDR2 SQIVND (reference sequence). J was trimmed by 2 bases and V by 3 bases; bases with no gene match: 13.

J is TRBJ2-1 and V is TRBV2; D is possibly TRBD1 or TRBD2 (6 bases each). The V gene's germline CDR1 is SNHLY and CDR2 FYNNEI. This CDR3 has 13 amino acids. Trimming took 8 bases from V and 9 from J, leaving 17 bases between them. This chain's CDR3 is CASLGGRSSEQFF. CDR3 DNA sequence: TGTGCCAGCCTGGGGGGCAGATCCAGTGAGCAGTTCTTC.

This clonotype occurred a few times. V usage is TRBV10-3 and J usage is TRBJ2-2; perhaps TRBD2 as D (6 bases). With 4 bases removed from V and 6 bases from J, the gap between germline ends came to 9 bases. The CDR3 runs 13 residues. The germline V gene encodes CDR1 ENHRY and CDR2 SYGVKD. CDR3 DNA: TGTGCCATCAGTGGGGACTTAGCCGGGGAGCTGTTTTTT. Protein: CAISGDLAGELFF.

This clonotype appeared a few times. The chain joins TRBV5-1 to TRBJ2-1; 13 nucleotides line up with TRBD2. Germline V lookup: CDR1 SGHRS, CDR2 YFSETQ. V lost 4 bases to trimming and J lost 9 bases; unmatched junction nucleotides: 7. There are 15 residues in the CDR3. For the CDR3, the DNA is TGCGCCAGCAGCCCTACTAGCGGGAGGGCCCCTGAGCAGTTCTTC. It yields the protein CASSPTSGRAPEQFF.

This clonotype was seen only a few times. V and J are TRBV7-2 and TRBJ1-3; no clear D. The CDR3 spans 15 residues. Trimming removed 5 bases at V and 0 bases at J, with 11 bases between. Germline V CDR1 and CDR2: SGHTA, FQGNSA. In DNA, the CDR3 is TGTGCCAGCAGCACCGTAACTAACTCTGGAAACACCATATATTTT. It codes for CASSTVTNSGNTIYF.